This T cell receptor (beta chain) was recorded in a study of blood T cell repertoires in COVID-19. Study overall: Donors in the United States, Italy and Spain gave samples during acute or convalescent COVID-19.

Assay: immunoSEQ multiplex PCR; the TCRdb copy retains only in-frame clones and omits some. The sample shows 190,000 or so clones, about 81% of them seen only once. The TCR sequence derives from a man aged 40-49 years who had recovered from COVID-19. Sequencing used PBMCs or T cells enriched from blood (not recorded which).

DNA for the CDR3: TGTGCCAGCAGCTTAGCCGGACTATACACTGAAGCTTTCTTT. It yields the protein CASSLAGLYTEAFF. The chain carries TRBV7-8 and TRBJ1-1, with unresolved D. This CDR3 contains 14 residues. Germline V gene sequence: CDR1 SGHVS, CDR2 FQNEAQ. Deletions cut 0 bases from V and 3 bases from J, with 8 bases between. Full variable domain (missing parts from reference TRBV7-8 and TRBJ1-1): GAGVSQSPRYKVAKRGQDVALRCDPISGHVSLFWYQQALGQGPEFLTYFQNEAQLDKSGLPSDRFFAERPEGSVSTLKIQRTQQEDSAVYLCASSLAGLYTEAFFGQGTRLTVV.